This T cell receptor beta chain was sequenced in a study of T cell responses to AZD1222 COVID-19 vaccine. Study-level results: Per reports, nearly half of all spike-specific TCRs target regions that are unmutated in variants. Clonal diversity was possibly underestimated; the donors were predominantly white British and more often female. Vaccine-associated CD4 TCRs ranged over spike, dominating at 160-218 and 743-854.

The CDR3 runs to 16 residues. With V trimmed by 3 bases and J by 5 bases, 7 bases remained unmatched. The germline CDR1 and CDR2 sequences are SGHTA and FQGTGA. Regarding this clone: The antigen remains unidentified.

TCRdb keeps only in-frame clones here, not all; method: immunoSEQ multiplex PCR. The sample gives approximately 94,000 clones, about 86% of which show up once; approximately 16% is in the top ten. The sequence came from an adult in good health. The sample in question was peripheral blood, obtained on day 0 of AZD1222 vaccination. V and J are TRBV7-3 and TRBJ2-2; 9 bases are a match to TRBD1. CDR3 in amino acids: CASSFLGTGKTGELFF. CDR3 nucleotides: TGTGCCAGCAGCTTTTTAGGGACAGGGAAGACCGGGGAGCTGTTTTTT. Full variable domain (remainder filled in from reference TRBV7-3 and TRBJ2-2): GAGVSQTPSNKVTEKGKYVELRCDPISGHTALYWYRQSLGQGPEFLIYFQGTGAADDSGLPNDRFFAVRPEGSVSTLKIQRTERGDSAVYLCASSFLGTGKTGELFFGEGSRLTVL.